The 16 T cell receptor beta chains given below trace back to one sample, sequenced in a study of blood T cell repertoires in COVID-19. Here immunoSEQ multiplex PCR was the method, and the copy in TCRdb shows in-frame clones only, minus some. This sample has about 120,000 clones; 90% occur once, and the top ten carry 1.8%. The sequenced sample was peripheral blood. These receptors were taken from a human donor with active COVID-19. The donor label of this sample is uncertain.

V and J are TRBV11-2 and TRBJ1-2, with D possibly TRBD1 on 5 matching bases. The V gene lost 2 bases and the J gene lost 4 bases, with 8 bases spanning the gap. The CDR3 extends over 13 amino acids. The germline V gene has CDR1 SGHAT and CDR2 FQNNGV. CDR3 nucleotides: TGTGCCAGCAGCTTATCGGGGGGCTATGGCTACACCTTC. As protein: CASSLSGGYGYTF. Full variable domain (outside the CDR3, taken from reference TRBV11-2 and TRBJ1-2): EAGVAQSPRYKIIEKRQSVAFWCNPISGHATLYWYQQILGQGPKLLIQFQNNGVVDDSQLPKDRFSAERLKGVDSTLKIQPAKLEDSAVYLCASSLSGGYGYTFGSGTRLTVV.

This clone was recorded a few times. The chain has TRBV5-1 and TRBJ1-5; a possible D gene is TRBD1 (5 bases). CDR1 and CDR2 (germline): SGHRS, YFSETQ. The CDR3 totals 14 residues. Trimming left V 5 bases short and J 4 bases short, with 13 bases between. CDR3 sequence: CASSPKGINQPQHF. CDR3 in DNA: TGCGCCAGCAGTCCCAAGGGGATTAATCAGCCCCAGCATTTT.

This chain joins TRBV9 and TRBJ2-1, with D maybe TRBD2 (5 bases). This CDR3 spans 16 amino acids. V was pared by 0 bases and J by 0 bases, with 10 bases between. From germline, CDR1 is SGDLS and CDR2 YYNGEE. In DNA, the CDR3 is TGTGCCAGCAGCGTAGCGGTGCTAGCCTCCTACAATGAGCAGTTCTTC. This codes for CASSVAVLASYNEQFF. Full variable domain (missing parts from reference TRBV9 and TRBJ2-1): DSGVTQTPKHLITATGQRVTLRCSPRSGDLSVYWYQQSLDQGLQFLIQYYNGEERAKGNILERFSAQQFPDLHSELNLSSLELGDSALYFCASSVAVLASYNEQFFGPGTRLTVL.

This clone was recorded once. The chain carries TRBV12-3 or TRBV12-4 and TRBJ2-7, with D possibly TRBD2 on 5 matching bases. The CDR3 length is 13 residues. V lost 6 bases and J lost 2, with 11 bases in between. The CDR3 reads CASSWTPTYEQYF. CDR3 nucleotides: TGTGCCAGCAGCTGGACTCCCACCTACGAGCAGTACTTC.

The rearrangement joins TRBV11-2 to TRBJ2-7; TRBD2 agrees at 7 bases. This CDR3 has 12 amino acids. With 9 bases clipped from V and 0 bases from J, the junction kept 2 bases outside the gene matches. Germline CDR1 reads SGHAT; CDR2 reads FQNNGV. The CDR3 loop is CASRGDSYEQYF. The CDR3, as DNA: TGTGCCAGTCGGGGGGACTCCTACGAGCAGTACTTC. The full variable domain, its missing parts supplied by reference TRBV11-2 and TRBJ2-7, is EAGVAQSPRYKIIEKRQSVAFWCNPISGHATLYWYQQILGQGPKLLIQFQNNGVVDDSQLPKDRFSAERLKGVDSTLKIQPAKLEDSAVYLCASRGDSYEQYFGPGTRLTVT.

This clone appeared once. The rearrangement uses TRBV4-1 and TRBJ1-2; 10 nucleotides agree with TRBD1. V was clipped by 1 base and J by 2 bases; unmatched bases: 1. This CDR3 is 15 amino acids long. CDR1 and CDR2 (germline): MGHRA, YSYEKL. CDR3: CASSQVDRGNYGYTF. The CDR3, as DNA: TGCGCCAGCAGCCAAGTGGACAGGGGGAACTATGGCTACACCTTC.

CDR3 DNA: TGTGCCAGCGTAGAGAGAAGCTATGGCTACACCTTC. Translation: CASVERSYGYTF. The genes are TRBV28 and TRBJ1-2; D unclear. CDR3 length: 12 residues. V dropped 8 bases and J dropped 4 bases, with 11 bases sitting between them. CDR1 is MDHEN, CDR2 SYDVKM, per germline.

Here the CDR3 reads CASSENTGGAYGYTF. The CDR3 nucleotides are TGTGCCAGCAGTGAGAACACAGGGGGCGCCTATGGCTACACCTTC. The V and J genes are TRBV6-1 and TRBJ1-2, with TRBD1 matching over 9 bases. The CDR3 covers 15 residues. The V gene's germline CDR1 is MNHNS and CDR2 SASEGT. The trim removed 3 bases at V and 4 bases at J, leaving 6 bases unmatched.

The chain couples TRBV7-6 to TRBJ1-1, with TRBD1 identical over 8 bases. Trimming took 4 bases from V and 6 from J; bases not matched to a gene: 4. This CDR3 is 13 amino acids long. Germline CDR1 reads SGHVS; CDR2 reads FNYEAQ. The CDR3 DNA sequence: TGTGCCAGCAGCTACGGACAGGGTTCTGAAGCTTTCTTT. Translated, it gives CASSYGQGSEAFF.

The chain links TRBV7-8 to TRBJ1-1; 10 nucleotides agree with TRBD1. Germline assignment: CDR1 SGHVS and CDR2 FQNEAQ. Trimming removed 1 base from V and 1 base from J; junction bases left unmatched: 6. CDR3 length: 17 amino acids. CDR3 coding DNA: TGTGCCAGCAGCTTAGGTCGGACAGGGGGGCGGAACACTGAAGCTTTCTTT. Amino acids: CASSLGRTGGRNTEAFF.

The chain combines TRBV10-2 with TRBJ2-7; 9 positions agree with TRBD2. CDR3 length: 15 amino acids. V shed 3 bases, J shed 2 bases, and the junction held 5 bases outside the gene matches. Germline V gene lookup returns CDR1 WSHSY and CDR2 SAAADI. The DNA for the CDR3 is TGCGCCAGCAGTGAAGCGGGGGGACGAACCTACGAGCAGTACTTC. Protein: CASSEAGGRTYEQYF.

CDR3 bases: TGCGCCAGCAGTCCCCGAGGTGGCAACACTGAAGCTTTCTTT. Residues: CASSPRGGNTEAFF. The rearrangement joins TRBV5-1 to TRBJ1-1; D gene uncertain. Per germline, CDR1 SGHRS and CDR2 YFSETQ. The V and J ends lost 5 bases and 2 bases respectively, with 13 bases between them. CDR3 size: 14 residues. The whole variable domain, filled in from reference TRBV5-1 and TRBJ1-1, reads KAGVTQTPRYLIKTRGQQVTLSCSPISGHRSVSWYQQTPGQGLQFLFEYFSETQRNKGNFPGRFSGRQFSNSRSEMNVSTLELGDSALYLCASSPRGGNTEAFFGQGTRLTVV.

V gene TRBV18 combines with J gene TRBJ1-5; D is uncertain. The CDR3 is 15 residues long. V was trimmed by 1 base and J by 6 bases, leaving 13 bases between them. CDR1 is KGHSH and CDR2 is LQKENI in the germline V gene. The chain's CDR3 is CASSPLGTVAQPQHF. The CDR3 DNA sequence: TGTGCCAGCTCACCACTAGGCACAGTCGCTCAGCCCCAGCATTTT.

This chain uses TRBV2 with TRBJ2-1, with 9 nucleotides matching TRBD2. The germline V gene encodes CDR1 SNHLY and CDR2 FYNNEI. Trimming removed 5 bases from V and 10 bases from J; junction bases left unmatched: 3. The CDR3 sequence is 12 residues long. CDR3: CASSSLAGEQFF. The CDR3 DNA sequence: TGTGCCAGCAGTTCGCTAGCGGGGGAGCAGTTCTTC.

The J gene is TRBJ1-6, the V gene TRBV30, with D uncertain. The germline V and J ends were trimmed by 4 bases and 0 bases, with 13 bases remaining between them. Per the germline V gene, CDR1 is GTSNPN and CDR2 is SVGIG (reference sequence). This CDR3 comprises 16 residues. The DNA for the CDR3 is TGTGCCTGGACCCCCTACTTAAGCTCCTATAATTCACCCCTCCACTTT. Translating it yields CAWTPYLSSYNSPLHF.

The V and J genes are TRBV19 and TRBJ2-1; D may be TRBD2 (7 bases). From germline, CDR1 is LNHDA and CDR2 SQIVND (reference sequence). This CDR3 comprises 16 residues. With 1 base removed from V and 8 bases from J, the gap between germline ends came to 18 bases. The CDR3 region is CASSIGGRGALDEQFF. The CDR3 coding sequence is TGTGCCAGTAGTATAGGTGGGAGGGGGGCGCTAGATGAGCAGTTCTTC.